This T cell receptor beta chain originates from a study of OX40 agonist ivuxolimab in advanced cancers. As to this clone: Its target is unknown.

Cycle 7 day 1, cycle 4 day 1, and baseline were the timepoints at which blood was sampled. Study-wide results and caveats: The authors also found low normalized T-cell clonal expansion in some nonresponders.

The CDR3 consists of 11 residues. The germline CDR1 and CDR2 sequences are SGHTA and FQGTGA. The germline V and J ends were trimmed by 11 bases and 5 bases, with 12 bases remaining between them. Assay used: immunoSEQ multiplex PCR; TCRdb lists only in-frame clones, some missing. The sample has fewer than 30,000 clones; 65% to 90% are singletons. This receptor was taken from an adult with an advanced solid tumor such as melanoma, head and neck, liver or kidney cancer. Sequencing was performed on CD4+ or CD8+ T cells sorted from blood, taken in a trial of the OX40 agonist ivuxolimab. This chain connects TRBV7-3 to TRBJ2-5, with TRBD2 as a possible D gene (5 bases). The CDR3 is CASRRVETQYF. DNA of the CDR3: TGTGCCTCCAGGCGGGTGGAGACCCAGTACTTC.